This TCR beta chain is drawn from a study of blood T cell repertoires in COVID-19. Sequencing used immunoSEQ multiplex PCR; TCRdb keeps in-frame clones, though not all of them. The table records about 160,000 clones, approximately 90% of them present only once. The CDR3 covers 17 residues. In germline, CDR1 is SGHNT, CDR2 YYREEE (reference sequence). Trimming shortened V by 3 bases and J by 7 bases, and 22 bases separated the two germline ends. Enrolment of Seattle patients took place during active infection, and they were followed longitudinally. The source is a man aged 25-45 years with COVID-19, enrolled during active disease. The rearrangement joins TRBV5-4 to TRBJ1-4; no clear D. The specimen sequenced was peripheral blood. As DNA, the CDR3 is TGTGCCAGCAGCTCCGGGAATCCCGTCACGAGAGGTGAAAAACTGTTTTTT. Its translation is CASSSGNPVTRGEKLFF.